Reported below is one T cell receptor beta chain. What it binds is not known. The sample comes from a study of identical twins. General study results and limits: Out-of-frame beta sequences exhibited a weaker degree of excess twin sharing.

TCRdb reprocessed the 5' RACE reads via MiXCR and lists one record per CDR3 protein. The table lists roughly 1,500,000 distinct CDR3 sequences, roughly 35% of them singletons. The V end was cut by 7 bases, the J end by 4 bases, with 10 bases between. This CDR3 is 11 amino acids long. Germline lookup yields CDR1 DFQATT and CDR2 SNEGSKA (reference sequence). The sample taken for sequencing was cord blood. The TCR sequence derives from a newborn girl in good health. The chain links TRBV20-1 to TRBJ1-1; no definite D call. CDR3 loop: CSGSYITEAFF. DNA for the CDR3: TGCAGTGGGTCTTATATCACTGAAGCTTTCTTT.